Shown below are 29 T cell receptor beta chains from a single sample sequenced in a study of cytomegalovirus exposure and HLA in healthy donors. 60 Vbeta and 13 Jbeta primers were used in PCR. Measured with immunoSEQ multiplex PCR; TCRdb has only the in-frame clones, and not every one. The sample lists about 200,000 clones; roughly four fifths were seen once. Sequenced: PBMCs. The receptors shown here come from a boy under 10 years old in good health and CMV-seronegative.

This chain uses TRBV25-1 with TRBJ2-5; 12 nucleotides line up with TRBD2. Germline CDR1 is MGHDK and CDR2 is SYGVNS. The J segment lost 4 bases and the V segment lost 10 bases, leaving 7 bases of the junction unmatched. The CDR3 has 14 residues. CDR3 sequence reads: CATSPSGGAETQYF. Written as DNA, the CDR3 is TGTGCCACCTCCCCTAGCGGGGGGGCAGAGACCCAGTACTTC.

J is TRBJ1-2 and V is TRBV4-2; 7 positions agree with TRBD1. This CDR3 is 15 amino acids long. Trimming removed 0 bases from V and 4 bases from J; junction bases left unmatched: 5. Germline V gene lookup returns CDR1 LGHNA and CDR2 YNFKEQ. CDR3 residues: CASSQEGGRGYGYTF. The DNA of the CDR3 is TGTGCCAGCAGCCAAGAAGGGGGCAGGGGCTATGGCTACACCTTC.

The rearrangement joins TRBV7-9 to TRBJ1-1; 8 nucleotides line up with TRBD1. This CDR3 has 14 amino acids. The ends lost 1 base at V and 5 bases at J; junction bases unmatched: 3. Germline V lookup: CDR1 SEHNR, CDR2 FQNEAQ (reference sequence). CDR3 sequence reads: CASSLVQGETEAFF. As DNA, the CDR3 is TGTGCCAGCAGCTTAGTACAGGGGGAGACTGAAGCTTTCTTT.

This clone was seen a few times. This chain links TRBV27 with TRBJ2-7; 10 bases are shared with TRBD1. Germline-derived CDR1 and CDR2 are MNHEY and SMNVEV (reference sequence). After removal of 11 bases from V and 5 bases from J, the junction contained 9 bases not matched to a gene. The CDR3 totals 13 residues. The CDR3 region has the DNA TGTGCCGCCGGACAGGGGGGGCTGCACGAGCAGTACTTC. Translation gives CAAGQGGLHEQYF.

The gene calls are TRBV4-2 and TRBJ2-1, with D possibly TRBD1 on 5 matching bases. This CDR3 contains 15 residues. The germline V gene encodes CDR1 LGHNA and CDR2 YNFKEQ. V was trimmed by 8 bases and J by 5 bases, leaving 19 bases between them. The CDR3 DNA follows: TGTGCCAGCGGGGCCGGATCTGGGGTGGACAATGAGCAGTTCTTC. Translation: CASGAGSGVDNEQFF.

V is TRBV7-9 and J is TRBJ2-2; TRBD1 aligns across 7 bases. This CDR3 has 16 residues. Germline lookup yields CDR1 SEHNR and CDR2 FQNEAQ (reference sequence). The V gene end was trimmed by 5 bases and the J gene end by 6 bases; junction bases not matched to a gene: 12. CDR3 coding DNA: TGTGCCAGCAGCCGACTACAGGGGTTGAGTTCCGGGGAGCTGTTTTTT. It encodes CASSRLQGLSSGELFF.

This chain connects TRBV7-8 to TRBJ2-5; D ambiguous. The V gene's germline CDR1 is SGHVS and CDR2 FQNEAQ. V lost 2 bases to trimming and J lost 1 base, with 8 bases between them. This CDR3 region has 14 residues. The chain's CDR3 is CASSLRLLQETQYF. The CDR3 DNA reads as TGTGCCAGCAGCTTAAGACTGCTCCAAGAGACCCAGTACTTC.

This clone was seen a single time. The rearrangement links TRBV6-6 to TRBJ2-7; 9 bases line up with TRBD2. CDR3 length equals 16 residues. Germline trimming cut 4 bases from V and 4 bases from J; bases unmatched to any gene: 11. The germline V gene has CDR1 MNHNY and CDR2 SVGAGI (reference sequence). The CDR3: CASSSTAGGTRYEQYF. The CDR3 region has the DNA TGTGCCAGCAGTTCCACGGCGGGGGGGACTCGGTACGAGCAGTACTTC.

The V gene is TRBV4-2, the J gene TRBJ2-7, with 7 bases that match TRBD1. CDR1 is LGHNA and CDR2 is YNFKEQ in the germline V gene. The ends lost 0 bases at V and 4 bases at J; junction bases unmatched: 3. The CDR3 totals 14 residues. The CDR3 region is CASSQENRGYEQYF. CDR3 in DNA: TGTGCCAGCAGCCAAGAAAACAGGGGTTACGAGCAGTACTTC.

In this sample, this clone turned up a few times. This chain uses TRBV5-1 with TRBJ2-3, with a weak D call TRBD2 (5 bases). The germline gives CDR1 SGHRS, CDR2 YFSETQ. V was trimmed by 0 bases and J by 0 bases, leaving 5 bases between them. The CDR3 runs 14 residues. The CDR3 loop reads CASSLGGSTDTQYF. CDR3 DNA sequence: TGCGCCAGCAGCTTGGGCGGGAGCACAGATACGCAGTATTTT.

This chain links TRBV7-9 with TRBJ1-2; the match to TRBD1 covers 7 bases. This CDR3 contains 14 residues. Germline V gene lookup returns CDR1 SEHNR and CDR2 FQNEAQ (reference sequence). V was pared by 3 bases and J by 2 bases, with 3 bases of the junction left unmatched. Here the CDR3 DNA reads TGTGCCAGCAGCTTGCGACAGGGAAACTATGGCTACACCTTC. Residues: CASSLRQGNYGYTF.

Regarding this clone: At one end, the junction sequence differs from germline, possibly due to a read error. The rearrangement joins TRBV7-7 to TRBJ2-5, with 12 bases aligning to TRBD2. CDR1 and CDR2 from the germline V gene are SSHAT and FNYEAQ (reference sequence). CDR3 length: 15 residues. The CDR3 DNA reads as TGTGCTAGCAGCTTCGGACTAGCGGGGCAAGAGACCCAGTACTTC. Its translation: CASSFGLAGQETQYF.

The gene calls are TRBV5-8 and TRBJ1-2; 7 bases fit TRBD1. The trim removed 2 bases at V and 8 bases at J, leaving 6 bases unmatched. CDR1 and CDR2 from the germline V gene are SGHTS and YDEGEE. The length of the CDR3 is 13 residues. As DNA, the CDR3 is TGTGCCAGCAGCTTCGGACAGGTGGGCGGCTACACCTTC. Translating gives CASSFGQVGGYTF. The full variable domain, with the rest looked up from reference TRBV5-8 and TRBJ1-2, is EAGVTQSPTHLIKTRGQQATLRCSPISGHTSVYWYQQALGLGLQFLLWYDEGEERNRGNFPPRFSGRQFPNYSSELNVNALELEDSALYLCASSFGQVGGYTFGSGTRLTVV.

The chain uses TRBV27 and TRBJ2-5; 7 bases match TRBD1. The closer fit of TRBJ2-7 to the DNA end suggests the J call may be wrong. Germline loops: CDR1 MNHEY, CDR2 SMNVEV (reference sequence). The CDR3 extends over 16 amino acids. The CDR3 DNA sequence: TGTGCCAGCAGTCCATACAGGGGCCCGGGCGCGTACGAGCAGTACTTC. It encodes CASSPYRGPGAYEQYF.

The chain joins TRBV27 to TRBJ2-3; no clear D. Germline CDR1 is MNHEY and CDR2 is SMNVEV (reference sequence). The V and J ends lost 1 base and 0 bases respectively, with 5 bases between them. The CDR3 runs to 14 residues. DNA of the CDR3: TGTGCCAGCAGTTTATGGCGGAGCACAGATACGCAGTATTTT. Its protein product is CASSLWRSTDTQYF.

V and J are TRBV9 and TRBJ1-4, with unresolved D. Germline V lookup: CDR1 SGDLS, CDR2 YYNGEE. Trimming stripped 4 bases from V and 5 bases from J, with 9 bases between. The CDR3 loop spans 13 amino acids. The CDR3, as DNA: TGTGCCAGCAGCACGGAGCCCAATGAAAAACTGTTTTTT. Its protein product is CASSTEPNEKLFF.

This clone has more than one count but fewer than ten. The chain carries TRBV5-1 and TRBJ2-7; no clear D. Germline V CDR1 and CDR2: SGHRS, YFSETQ. The CDR3 is 14 amino acids. With 0 bases removed from V and 2 bases from J, the gap between germline ends came to 9 bases. CDR3 nucleotide sequence: TGCGCCAGCAGCTTGGACTCCTCCGCCTACGAGCAGTACTTC. Protein sequence: CASSLDSSAYEQYF.

The chain is built from TRBV6-1 and TRBJ2-2; D unresolved. Germline values: CDR1 MNHNS, CDR2 SASEGT. The CDR3 has 13 residues. Trimming cost V 5 bases and J 3 bases, with 7 bases left between them. CDR3 nucleotides: TGTGCCAGCAGTAACTACTACACCGGGGAGCTGTTTTTT. This translates into CASSNYYTGELFF.

The table lists this clone with a few counts. The V call is TRBV19, the J call TRBJ1-5; TRBD1 aligns across 11 bases. The trim removed 9 bases at V and 0 bases at J, leaving 7 bases unmatched. This CDR3 comprises 16 residues. The germline V gene has CDR1 LNHDA and CDR2 SQIVND (reference sequence). The CDR3 bases are TGTGCCAGCCCGGGACAGGGGGATGGTAGCAATCAGCCCCAGCATTTT. Translated: CASPGQGDGSNQPQHF. Variable domain in full (rest from reference TRBV19 and TRBJ1-5): DGGITQSPKYLFRKEGQNVTLSCEQNLNHDAMYWYRQDPGQGLRLIYYSQIVNDFQKGDIAEGYSVSREKKESFPLTVTSAQKNPTAFYLCASPGQGDGSNQPQHFGDGTRLSIL.

The chain links TRBV5-5 to TRBJ2-2, with TRBD1 matching over 10 bases. The CDR3 covers 16 residues. Germline trimming cut 3 bases from V and 3 bases from J; bases unmatched to any gene: 5. Looked up from germline, CDR1 is SGHKS and CDR2 is YYEKEE (reference sequence). Here the CDR3 DNA reads TGTGCCAGCAGCTGGGGACAGGGGTCTGACACCGGGGAGCTGTTTTTT. It yields the protein CASSWGQGSDTGELFF.

This clone has just a few counts. The chain joins TRBV11-2 to TRBJ2-7; a possible D gene is TRBD1 (6 bases). The germline V gene has CDR1 SGHAT and CDR2 FQNNGV. The CDR3 runs to 14 residues. V gave up 6 bases and J gave up 4 bases, with 16 bases separating them. As DNA, the CDR3 is TGTGCCAGCAGAAATCTTCAGGGGCCGTACGAGCAGTACTTC. It yields the protein CASRNLQGPYEQYF.

V gene TRBV6-7 combines with J gene TRBJ1-5; TRBD1 might be the D (6 bases). TRBV6-7 carries the ORF label, with uncertain function. V shed 2 bases and J shed 9 bases, with 20 bases lying between them. This CDR3 is built from 16 residues. The DNA of the CDR3 is TGTGCCAGCAGTTACCCGATCGGTGGGGACATGGGGCCCCAGCATTTT. Translating it yields CASSYPIGGDMGPQHF.

This sequence joins TRBV5-6 and TRBJ1-6, with D hard to call. V shed 0 bases and J shed 10 bases, with 8 bases lying between them. The CDR3 consists of 13 residues. Germline CDR1 SGHDT, CDR2 YYEEEE. CDR3 nucleotide sequence: TGTGCCAGCAGCTTGGATGGCTGGTCACCCCTCCACTTT. It encodes CASSLDGWSPLHF. The entire variable domain, with the rest obtained from reference TRBV5-6 and TRBJ1-6, is as follows: DAGVTQSPTHLIKTRGQQVTLRCSPKSGHDTVSWYQQALGQGPQFIFQYYEEEERQRGNFPDRFSGHQFPNYSSELNVNALLLGDSALYLCASSLDGWSPLHFGNGTRLTVT.

V is TRBV5-1 and J is TRBJ1-1; 8 bases match TRBD1. The CDR3 has 16 residues. J gave up 5 bases and V 3 bases, and 12 bases lay outside the gene matches. Germline V gene data show CDR1 as SGHRS and CDR2 as YFSETQ. CDR3: CASSSDRVIRVTEAFF. CDR3 bases: TGCGCCAGCAGCTCGGACAGGGTTATAAGGGTTACTGAAGCTTTCTTT.

The CDR3 spells CASSASPRNQPQHF. The CDR3 region has the DNA TGTGCCAGCAGCGCGAGCCCCCGTAATCAGCCCCAGCATTTT. The chain links TRBV9 to TRBJ1-5; D unresolved. The CDR3 covers 14 residues. Trimming removed 3 bases at V and 4 bases at J, with 11 bases between. The germline gives CDR1 SGDLS, CDR2 YYNGEE.

The chain uses TRBV6-1 and TRBJ1-5, with unresolved D. Trimming shortened V by 3 bases and J by 5 bases, and 14 bases separated the two germline ends. The CDR3 runs to 15 residues. CDR1 and CDR2 from the germline V gene are MNHNS and SASEGT. The CDR3 DNA sequence: TGTGCCAGCAGTGAGGGAGGGATCTACTATCAGCCCCAGCATTTT. This codes for CASSEGGIYYQPQHF.

This sequence joins TRBV9 and TRBJ2-1, with TRBD2 identical over 8 bases. From germline, CDR1 is SGDLS and CDR2 YYNGEE. This CDR3 is 15 amino acids long. V dropped 0 bases and J dropped 9; count of bases not matched to a gene: 8. The CDR3 loop is CASSVVPAGAPEQFF. As DNA, the CDR3 is TGTGCCAGCAGCGTAGTCCCAGCGGGGGCCCCTGAGCAGTTCTTC.

The rearrangement uses TRBV4-3 and TRBJ2-1; TRBD2 matches at 14 bases. Germline loops: CDR1 LGHNA, CDR2 YSLEER. The junction had 8 bases not matched to a gene; V was cut back by 4 bases and J by 0 bases. This CDR3 is built from 19 residues. The chain's CDR3 is CASSRDPGTSGGSYNEQFF. Here the CDR3 DNA reads TGCGCCAGCAGCCGGGACCCGGGGACTAGCGGGGGCTCCTACAATGAGCAGTTCTTC.

This chain joins TRBV30 and TRBJ1-1, with D possibly TRBD1 on 6 matching bases. Germline CDR1 reads GTSNPN; CDR2 reads SVGIG (reference sequence). CDR3 size: 15 residues. Trimming removed 2 bases at V and 5 bases at J, with 18 bases between. The CDR3 is CAWSQGHYVETEAFF. CDR3 in DNA: TGTGCCTGGAGTCAGGGACACTACGTTGAGACTGAAGCTTTCTTT.